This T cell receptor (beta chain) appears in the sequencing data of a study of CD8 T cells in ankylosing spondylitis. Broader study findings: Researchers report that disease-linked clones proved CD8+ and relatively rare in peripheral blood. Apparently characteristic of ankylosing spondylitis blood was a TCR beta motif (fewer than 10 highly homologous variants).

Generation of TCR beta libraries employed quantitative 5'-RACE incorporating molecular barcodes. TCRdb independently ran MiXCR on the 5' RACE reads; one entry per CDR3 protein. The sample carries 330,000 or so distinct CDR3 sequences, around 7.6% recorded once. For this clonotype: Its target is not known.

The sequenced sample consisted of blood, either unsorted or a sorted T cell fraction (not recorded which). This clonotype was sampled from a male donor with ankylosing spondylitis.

The chain's CDR3 is CSAVPGTVQETQYF. In DNA form, the CDR3 reads TGCAGTGCAGTACCCGGGACGGTCCAAGAGACCCAGTACTTC. The J gene is TRBJ2-5, the V gene TRBV20-1; possibly TRBD1 or TRBD2 for D (5 bases each). Germline CDR1 DFQATT, CDR2 SNEGSKA (reference sequence). Trimming removed 6 bases at V and 1 base at J, with 15 bases between. The CDR3 has 14 amino acids.